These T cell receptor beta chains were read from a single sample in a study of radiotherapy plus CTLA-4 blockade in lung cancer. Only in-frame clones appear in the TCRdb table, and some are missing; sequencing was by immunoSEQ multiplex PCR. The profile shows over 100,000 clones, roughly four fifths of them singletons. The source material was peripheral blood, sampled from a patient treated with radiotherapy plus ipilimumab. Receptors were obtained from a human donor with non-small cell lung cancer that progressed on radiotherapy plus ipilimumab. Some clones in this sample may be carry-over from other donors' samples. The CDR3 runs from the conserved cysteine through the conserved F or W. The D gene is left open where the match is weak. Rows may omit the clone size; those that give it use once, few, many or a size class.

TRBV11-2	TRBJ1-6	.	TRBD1	CASTRLSRGHSPLHF	TGTGCCAGCACCCGCTTATCCAGGGGGCATTCACCCCTCCACTTT
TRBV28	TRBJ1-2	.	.	CASMGGRNYGYTF	TGTGCCAGCATGGGGGGAAGGAACTATGGCTACACCTTC
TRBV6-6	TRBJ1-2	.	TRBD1	CASSLPDRGKGYTF	TGTGCCAGCAGTTTACCTGACAGGGGTAAGGGCTACACCTTC
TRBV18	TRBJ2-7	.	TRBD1	CASSPGTGGYEQYF	TGTGCCAGCTCACCCGGGACAGGGGGCTACGAGCAGTACTTC
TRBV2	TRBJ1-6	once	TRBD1	CASSEIFGTAPLHF	TGTGCCAGCAGTGAAATTTTCGGGACAGCACCCCTCCACTTT
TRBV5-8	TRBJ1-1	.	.	CASSLDVWAGYEAFF	TGTGCCAGCAGCTTGGATGTTTGGGCAGGATATGAAGCTTTCTTT
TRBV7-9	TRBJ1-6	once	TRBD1	CASSLALGTGPYNSPLHF	TGTGCCAGCAGCTTAGCTCTTGGGACAGGACCCTATAATTCACCCCTCCACTTT
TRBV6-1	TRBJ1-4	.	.	CASSETNQNEKLFF	TGTGCCAGCAGTGAAACGAACCAGAATGAAAAACTGTTTTTT
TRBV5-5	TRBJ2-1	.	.	CASSSTGFFTDEQFF	TGTGCCAGCAGTTCAACAGGGTTTTTCACTGATGAGCAGTTCTTC
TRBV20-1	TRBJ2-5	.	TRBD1	CSARDDRVQYF	TGCAGTGCTAGAGATGACAGGGTCCAGTACTTC
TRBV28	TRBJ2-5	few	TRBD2	CASSGTSPKQETQYF	TGTGCCAGCAGCGGGACTAGTCCGAAACAAGAGACCCAGTACTTC
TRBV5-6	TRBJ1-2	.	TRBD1	CASSLARDRVKNGYTF	TGTGCCAGCAGCTTGGCCCGGGACAGGGTGAAGAATGGCTACACCTTC
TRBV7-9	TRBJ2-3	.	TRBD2	CASSLRGTSGGRTDTQYF	TGTGCCAGCAGCTTACGAGGGACTAGCGGGGGTAGGACAGATACGCAGTATTTT
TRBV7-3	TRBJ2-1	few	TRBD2	CASSFLAGGNNEQFF	TGTGCCAGCAGCTTCCTAGCGGGGGGTAACAATGAGCAGTTCTTC
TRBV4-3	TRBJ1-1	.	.	CASSRTQGWNTEAFF	TGCGCCAGCAGCCGAACCCAGGGATGGAACACTGAAGCTTTCTTT
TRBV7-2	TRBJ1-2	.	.	CASSPVLLYGYTF	TGTGCCAGCAGTCCTGTCCTGCTCTATGGCTACACCTTC
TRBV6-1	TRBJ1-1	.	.	CASSDGRGQGSTEAFF	TGTGCCAGCAGTGACGGTCGTGGGCAGGGGAGTACTGAAGCTTTCTTT
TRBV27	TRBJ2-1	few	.	CASNTAPAYNEQFF	TGTGCCAGTAATACAGCGCCGGCTTACAATGAGCAGTTCTTC
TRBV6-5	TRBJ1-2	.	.	CASSYEFRGYNYGYTF	TGTGCCAGCAGTTACGAGTTCAGGGGTTATAACTATGGCTACACCTTC
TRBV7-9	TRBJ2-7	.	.	CASSLELFVRGDEQYF	TGTGCCAGCAGCTTAGAGTTGTTCGTTCGGGGCGACGAGCAGTACTTC
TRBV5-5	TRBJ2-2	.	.	CASSLGPQGGDAGELFF	TGTGCCAGCAGCTTGGGGCCACAGGGAGGCGACGCCGGGGAGCTGTTTTTT
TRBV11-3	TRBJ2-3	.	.	CASSPTASTDTQYF	TGTGCCAGCAGCCCCACAGCTAGCACAGATACGCAGTATTTT
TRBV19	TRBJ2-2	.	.	CASSIGYTGELFF	TGTGCCAGTAGTATAGGATACACCGGGGAGCTGTTTTTT
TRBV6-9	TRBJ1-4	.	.	CASSSVRDEKLFF	TGTGCCAGCAGTTCTGTGAGAGATGAAAAACTGTTTTTT